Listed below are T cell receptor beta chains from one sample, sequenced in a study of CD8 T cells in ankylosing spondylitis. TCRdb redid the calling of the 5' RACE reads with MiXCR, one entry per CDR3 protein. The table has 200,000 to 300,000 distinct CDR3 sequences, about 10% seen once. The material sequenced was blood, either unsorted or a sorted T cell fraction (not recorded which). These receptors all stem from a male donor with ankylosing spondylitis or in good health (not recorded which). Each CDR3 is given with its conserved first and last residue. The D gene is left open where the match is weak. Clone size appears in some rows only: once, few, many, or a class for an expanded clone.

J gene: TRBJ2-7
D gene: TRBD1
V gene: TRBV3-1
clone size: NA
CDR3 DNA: TGTGCCAGCAGCAATCCGGGACAGGGGTTTGCCGAGCAGTACTTC
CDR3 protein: CASSNPGQGFAEQYF

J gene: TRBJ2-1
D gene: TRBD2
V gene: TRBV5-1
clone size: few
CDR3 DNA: TGCGCCAGCAGCTTCCAGCGGGATAGCAATGAGCAGTTCTTC
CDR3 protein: CASSFQRDSNEQFF

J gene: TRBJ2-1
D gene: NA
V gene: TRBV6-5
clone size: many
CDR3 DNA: TGTGCCAGCACGTCCTACAATGAGCAGTTCTTC
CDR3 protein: CASTSYNEQFF

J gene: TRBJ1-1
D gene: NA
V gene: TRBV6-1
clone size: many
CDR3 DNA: TGTGCCAGCAGTCAAGGGAAACTGGGGAACACTGAAGCTTTCTTT
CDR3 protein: CASSQGKLGNTEAFF

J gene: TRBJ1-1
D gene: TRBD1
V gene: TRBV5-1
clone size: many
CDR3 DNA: TGCGCCAGCGGGTCAGACAGGGACCCTGAAGCTTTCTTT
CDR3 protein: CASGSDRDPEAFF

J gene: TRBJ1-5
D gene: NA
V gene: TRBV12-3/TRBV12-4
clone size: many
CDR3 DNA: TGTGCCAGCAGTTTAACAGGGAGCAATCAGCCCCAGCATTTT
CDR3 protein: CASSLTGSNQPQHF

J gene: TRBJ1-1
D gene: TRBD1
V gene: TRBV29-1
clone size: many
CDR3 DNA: TGCAGCGTTGAGGGGGACAGGCTGAACACTGAAGCTTTCTTT
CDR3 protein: CSVEGDRLNTEAFF

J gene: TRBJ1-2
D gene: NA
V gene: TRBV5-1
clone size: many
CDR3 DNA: TGCGCCAGCAGCTTAAGTGGGGTCTATGGCTACACCTTC
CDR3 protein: CASSLSGVYGYTF

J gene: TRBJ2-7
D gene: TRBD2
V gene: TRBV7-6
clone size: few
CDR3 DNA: TGTGCCAGCAGCTTTAGCGGGAGCGCCTACGAGCAGTACTTC
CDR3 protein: CASSFSGSAYEQYF

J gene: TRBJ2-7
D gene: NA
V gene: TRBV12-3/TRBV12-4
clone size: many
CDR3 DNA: TGTGCCAGCAGCTCGGGCTACGAGCAGTACTTC
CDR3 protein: CASSSGYEQYF

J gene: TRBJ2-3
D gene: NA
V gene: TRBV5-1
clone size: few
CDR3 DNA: TGCGCCAGCAGCTTGTCGGGCTATCCAGCTAGCACAGATACGCAGTATTTT
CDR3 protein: CASSLSGYPASTDTQYF

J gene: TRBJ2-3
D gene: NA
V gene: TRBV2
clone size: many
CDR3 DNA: TGTGCCAGCAGTGATTTAAAGGAAATATTCACAGATACGCAGTATTTT
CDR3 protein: CASSDLKEIFTDTQYF

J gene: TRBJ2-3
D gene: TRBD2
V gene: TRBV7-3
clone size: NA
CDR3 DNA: TGTGCCAGCAGCTCCCATACTAGCGGGTACGATACGCAGTATTTT
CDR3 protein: CASSSHTSGYDTQYF

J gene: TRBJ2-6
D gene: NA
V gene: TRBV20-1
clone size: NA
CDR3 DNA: TGCAGTGCTAGTCGGCAGGGTAGGGCCAACGTCCTGACTTTC
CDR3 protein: CSASRQGRANVLTF

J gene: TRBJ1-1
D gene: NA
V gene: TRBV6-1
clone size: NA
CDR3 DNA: TGTGCCAGCAGAACGAGACAGATCTTGAACACTGAAGCTTTCTTT
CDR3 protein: CASRTRQILNTEAFF

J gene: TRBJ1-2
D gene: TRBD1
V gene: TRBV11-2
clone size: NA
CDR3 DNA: TGTGCCAGCAGCTTCTCGACAGGGGGGGTCGGTAACTATGGCTACACCTTC
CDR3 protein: CASSFSTGGVGNYGYTF

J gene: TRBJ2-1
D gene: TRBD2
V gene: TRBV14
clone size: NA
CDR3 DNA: TGTGCCAGCAGCCAGAAGGGGCCGGGACTAGCGGGGGGGCCGTGGAATGAGCAGTTCTTC
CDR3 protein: CASSQKGPGLAGGPWNEQFF

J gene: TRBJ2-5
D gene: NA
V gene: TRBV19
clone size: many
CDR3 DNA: TGTGCCAGTAGTAGACCCCCGGCGGAGACCCAGTACTTC
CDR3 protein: CASSRPPAETQYF

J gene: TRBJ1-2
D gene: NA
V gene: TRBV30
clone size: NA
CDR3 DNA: TGTGCCTGGAGTGTTGGTGGGGATGGCTACACCTTC
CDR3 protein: CAWSVGGDGYTF

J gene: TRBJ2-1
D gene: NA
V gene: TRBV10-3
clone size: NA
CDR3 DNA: TGTGCCATCAGTGAGATTTGGGTAGGCAGGTCGAATGAGCAGTTCTTC
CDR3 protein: CAISEIWVGRSNEQFF

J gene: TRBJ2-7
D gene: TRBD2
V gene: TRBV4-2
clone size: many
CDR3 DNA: TGTGCCAGCAGCCAAGTTATAAGTAGCGGGGGTTACTACGAGCAGTACTTC
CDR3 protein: CASSQVISSGGYYEQYF

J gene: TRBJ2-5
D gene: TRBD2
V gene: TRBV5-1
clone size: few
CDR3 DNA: TGCGCCAGCAACGAGCGGGGGGACGGAGAGACCCAGTACTTC
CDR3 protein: CASNERGDGETQYF

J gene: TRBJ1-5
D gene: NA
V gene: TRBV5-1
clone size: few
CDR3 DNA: TGCGCCAGCAGCCCAGACGGGGGGTTCAATCAGCCCCAGCATTTT
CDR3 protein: CASSPDGGFNQPQHF

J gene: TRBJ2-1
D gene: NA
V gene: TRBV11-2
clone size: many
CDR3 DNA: TGTGCCAGCAGCTTAGGGGCAACCCCCCTCTTC
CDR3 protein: CASSLGATPLF

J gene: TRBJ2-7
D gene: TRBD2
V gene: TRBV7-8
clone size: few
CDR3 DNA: TGTGCCAGCAGCTTAGCGGGGCCTAGCGGGAGTGGTTACGAGCAGTACTTC
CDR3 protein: CASSLAGPSGSGYEQYF

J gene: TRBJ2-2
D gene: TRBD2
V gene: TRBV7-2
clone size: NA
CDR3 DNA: TGTGCCAGCAGCGCCCAAGCCGGGAGGGGAGCAACCGGGGAGCTGTTTTTT
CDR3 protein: CASSAQAGRGATGELFF

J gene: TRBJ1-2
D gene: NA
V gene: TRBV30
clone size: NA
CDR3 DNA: TGTGCCTGGAGTCAGTGGTTGAACTATGGCTACACCTTC
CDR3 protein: CAWSQWLNYGYTF

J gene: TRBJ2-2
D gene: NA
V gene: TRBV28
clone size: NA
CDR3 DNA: TGTGCCAGCAGTCCTGGTGTAGAGCTGTTTTTT
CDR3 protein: CASSPGVELFF

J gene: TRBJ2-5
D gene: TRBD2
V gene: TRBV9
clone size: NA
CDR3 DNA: TGTGCCAGCAGCTCCGGGACTAGCCGTGCGGACCAGTACTTC
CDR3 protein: CASSSGTSRADQYF

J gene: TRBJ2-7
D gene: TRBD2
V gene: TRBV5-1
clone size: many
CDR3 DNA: TGCGCCAGCAGCCCGGGGGGGTCCTACGAGCAGTACTTC
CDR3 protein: CASSPGGSYEQYF

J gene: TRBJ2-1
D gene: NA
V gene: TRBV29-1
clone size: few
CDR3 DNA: TGCAGCGTTCGGTATTACAATGAGCAGTTCTTC
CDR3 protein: CSVRYYNEQFF

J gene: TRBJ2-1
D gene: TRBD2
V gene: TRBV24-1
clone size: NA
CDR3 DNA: TGTGCCACCAGTGATCCGGGACTAGCGGGATCGGATGAGCAGTTCTTC
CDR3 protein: CATSDPGLAGSDEQFF

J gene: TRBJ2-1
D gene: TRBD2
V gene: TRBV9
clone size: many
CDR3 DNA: TGTGCCAGCAGCGTTAGAGCGGGAGGACTAGGCGAGCAGTTCTTC
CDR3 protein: CASSVRAGGLGEQFF

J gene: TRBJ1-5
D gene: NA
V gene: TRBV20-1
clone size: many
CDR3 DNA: TGCAGTGCTAGAGGTCCGAGGGCTTATAGCAATCAGCCCCAGCATTTT
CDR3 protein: CSARGPRAYSNQPQHF

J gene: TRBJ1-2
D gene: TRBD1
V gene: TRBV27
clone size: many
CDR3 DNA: TGTGCCAGCAGTCAGACAGGACAGGGGGCTAAGGGCTACACCTTC
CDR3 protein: CASSQTGQGAKGYTF

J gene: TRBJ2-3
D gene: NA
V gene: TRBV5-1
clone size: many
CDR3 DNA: TGCGCCAGCAGCCTCCCGGGGATGAGCACAGATACGCAGTATTTT
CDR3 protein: CASSLPGMSTDTQYF

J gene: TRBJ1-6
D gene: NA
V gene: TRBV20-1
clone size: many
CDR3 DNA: TGCAGTGCGTGGGGTATGCAGACGAGTTCACCCCTCCACTTT
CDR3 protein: CSAWGMQTSSPLHF

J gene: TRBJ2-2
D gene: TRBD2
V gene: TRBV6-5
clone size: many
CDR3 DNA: TGTGCCAGCAGTTACTCCCTAGCGGGGGGTTTCACCGGGGAGCTGTTTTTT
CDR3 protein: CASSYSLAGGFTGELFF

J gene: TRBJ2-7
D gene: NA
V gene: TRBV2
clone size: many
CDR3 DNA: TGTGCCAGCAGCCTGCTCGACGTAAGGAGCTCCTACGAGCAGTACTTC
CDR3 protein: CASSLLDVRSSYEQYF

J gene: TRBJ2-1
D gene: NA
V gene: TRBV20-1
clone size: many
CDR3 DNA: TGCAGTGCTGTTGGTGAGACAGGCTACAATGAGCAGTTCTTC
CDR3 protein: CSAVGETGYNEQFF

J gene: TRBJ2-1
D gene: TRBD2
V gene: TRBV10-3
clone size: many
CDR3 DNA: TGTGCCATCAGTTTCGGGACTAGCGGGAGTCCGAATGAGCAGTTCTTC
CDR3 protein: CAISFGTSGSPNEQFF

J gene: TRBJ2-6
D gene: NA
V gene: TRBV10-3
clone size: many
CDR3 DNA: TGTGCCATCAGTGAGTCCTTCGGACGGAGCCAAATTCGGGGCAACGTCCTGACTTTC
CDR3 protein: CAISESFGRSQIRGNVLTF

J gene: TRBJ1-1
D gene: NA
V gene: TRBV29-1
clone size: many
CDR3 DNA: TGCAGCGTTGATTGGGGGACCGGACACTCGAACACTGAAGCTTTCTTT
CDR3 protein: CSVDWGTGHSNTEAFF

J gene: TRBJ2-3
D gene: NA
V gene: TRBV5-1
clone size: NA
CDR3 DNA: TGCGCCAGCAGACATCCGGGGGTAGCGGAGACAGATACGCAGTATTTT
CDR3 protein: CASRHPGVAETDTQYF

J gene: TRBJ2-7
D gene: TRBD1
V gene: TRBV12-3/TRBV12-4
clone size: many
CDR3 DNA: TGTGCCAGCAACACGGACAGGGGACCCTACGAGCAGTACTTC
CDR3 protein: CASNTDRGPYEQYF

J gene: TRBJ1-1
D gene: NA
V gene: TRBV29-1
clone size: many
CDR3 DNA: TGCAGCGTTGAAGGGGGGATTGGGAATGAAGCTTTCTTT
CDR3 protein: CSVEGGIGNEAFF

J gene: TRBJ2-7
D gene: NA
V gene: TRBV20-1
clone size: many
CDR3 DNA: TGCAGTGCTTCCCGGTGGGGGGAGCAGTACTTC
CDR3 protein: CSASRWGEQYF

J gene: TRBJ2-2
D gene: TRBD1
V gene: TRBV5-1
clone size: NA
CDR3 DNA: TGCGCCAGCAGCCTGGACAGGGGCACCGGGGAGCTGTTTTTT
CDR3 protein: CASSLDRGTGELFF

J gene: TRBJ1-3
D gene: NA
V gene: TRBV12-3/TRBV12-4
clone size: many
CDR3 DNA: TGTGCCAGCAGTTTAAGGGGGGTTACTGGAAACACCATATATTTT
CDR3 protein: CASSLRGVTGNTIYF

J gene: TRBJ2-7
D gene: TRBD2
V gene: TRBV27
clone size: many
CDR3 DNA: TGTGCCAGCAGTTTATCATATACCGGGAGGACCTACGAGCAGTACTTC
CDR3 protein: CASSLSYTGRTYEQYF

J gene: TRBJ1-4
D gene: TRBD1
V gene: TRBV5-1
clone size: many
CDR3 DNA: TGCGCCAGCAGCTTAACGACAGGGAATGAAAAACTGTTTTTT
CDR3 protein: CASSLTTGNEKLFF

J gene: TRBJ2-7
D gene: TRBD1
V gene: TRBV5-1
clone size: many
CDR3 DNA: TGCGCCAGCAGTGTGGACAGGAGAGGCGAGCAGTACTTC
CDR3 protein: CASSVDRRGEQYF

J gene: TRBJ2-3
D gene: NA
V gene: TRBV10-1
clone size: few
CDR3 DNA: TGCGCCAGCAGCCCCGCAGGGTCCCTGAGGGATACGCAGTATTTT
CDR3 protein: CASSPAGSLRDTQYF